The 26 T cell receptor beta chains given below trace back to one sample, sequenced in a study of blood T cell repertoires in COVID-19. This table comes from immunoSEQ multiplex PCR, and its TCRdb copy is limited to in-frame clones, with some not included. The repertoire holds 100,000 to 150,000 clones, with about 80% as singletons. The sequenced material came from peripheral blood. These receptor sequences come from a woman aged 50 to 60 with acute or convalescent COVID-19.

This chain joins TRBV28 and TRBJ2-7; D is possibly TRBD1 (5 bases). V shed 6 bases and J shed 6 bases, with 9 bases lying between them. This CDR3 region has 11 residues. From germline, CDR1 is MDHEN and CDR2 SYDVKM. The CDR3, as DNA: TGTGCCAGCAGCGACAGAGGCGAGCAGTACTTC. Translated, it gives CASSDRGEQYF.

The CDR3 sequence: CASSDIGQLDTNEKLFF. The CDR3 region has the DNA TGTGCCAGCAGTGACATAGGACAGCTCGATACTAATGAAAAACTGTTTTTT. The genes are TRBV25-1 and TRBJ1-4; D is perhaps TRBD1 (6 bases). Germline assignment: CDR1 MGHDK and CDR2 SYGVNS. CDR3 size: 17 residues. Between the trimmed V and J ends, which lost 3 bases and 2 bases, there was a span of 16 bases.

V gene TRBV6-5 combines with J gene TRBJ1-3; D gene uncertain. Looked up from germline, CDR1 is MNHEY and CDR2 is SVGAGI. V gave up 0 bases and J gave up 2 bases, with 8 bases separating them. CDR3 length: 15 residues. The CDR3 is CASSYSRGTGNTIYF. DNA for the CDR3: TGTGCCAGCAGTTACTCACGGGGTACTGGAAACACCATATATTTT.

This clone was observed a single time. The CDR3 DNA reads as TGTGCCAGCAGCTTAGCAGAGTACAATGAGCAGTTCTTC. Amino acids: CASSLAEYNEQFF. This rearrangement joins TRBV7-9 to TRBJ2-1; no definite D call. Deletions cut 0 bases from V and 4 bases from J, with 4 bases between. CDR3 length: 13 residues. Looked up from germline, CDR1 is SEHNR and CDR2 is FQNEAQ (reference sequence).

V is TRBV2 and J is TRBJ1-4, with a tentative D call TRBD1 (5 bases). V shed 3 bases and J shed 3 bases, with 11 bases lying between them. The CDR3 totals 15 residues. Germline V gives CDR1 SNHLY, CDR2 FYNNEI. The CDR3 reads CASSDAGLSNEKLFF. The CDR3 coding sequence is TGTGCCAGCAGTGACGCAGGGTTGTCTAATGAAAAACTGTTTTTT.

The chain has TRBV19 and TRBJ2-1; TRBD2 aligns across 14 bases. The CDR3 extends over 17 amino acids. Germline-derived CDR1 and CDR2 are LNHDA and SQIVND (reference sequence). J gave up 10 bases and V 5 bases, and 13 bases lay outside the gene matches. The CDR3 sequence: CASSVGGLAGATGEQFF. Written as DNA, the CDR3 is TGTGCCAGTAGTGTCGGGGGACTAGCGGGGGCGACTGGGGAGCAGTTCTTC.

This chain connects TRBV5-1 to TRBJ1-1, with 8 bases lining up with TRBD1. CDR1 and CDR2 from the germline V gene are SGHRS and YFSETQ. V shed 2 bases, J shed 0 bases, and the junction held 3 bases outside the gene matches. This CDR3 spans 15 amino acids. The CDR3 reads CASSFRGPMNTEAFF. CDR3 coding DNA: TGCGCCAGCAGCTTCAGGGGGCCTATGAACACTGAAGCTTTCTTT. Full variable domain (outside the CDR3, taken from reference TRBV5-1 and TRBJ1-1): KAGVTQTPRYLIKTRGQQVTLSCSPISGHRSVSWYQQTPGQGLQFLFEYFSETQRNKGNFPGRFSGRQFSNSRSEMNVSTLELGDSALYLCASSFRGPMNTEAFFGQGTRLTVV.

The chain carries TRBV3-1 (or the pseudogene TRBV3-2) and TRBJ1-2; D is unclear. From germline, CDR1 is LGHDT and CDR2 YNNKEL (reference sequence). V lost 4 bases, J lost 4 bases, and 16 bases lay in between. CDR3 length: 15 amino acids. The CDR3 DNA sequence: TGTGCCAGCAGCCCCGGCCCGAGGCCGAGCTATGGCTACACCTTC. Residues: CASSPGPRPSYGYTF.

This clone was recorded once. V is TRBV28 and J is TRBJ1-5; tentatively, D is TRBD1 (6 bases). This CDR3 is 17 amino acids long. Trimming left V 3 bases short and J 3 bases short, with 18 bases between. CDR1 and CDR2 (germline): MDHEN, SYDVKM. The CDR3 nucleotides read TGTGCCAGCAGTTTGCCCCACCGGCAGGGGATCAATCAGCCCCAGCATTTT. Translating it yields CASSLPHRQGINQPQHF. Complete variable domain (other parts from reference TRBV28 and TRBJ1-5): DVKVTQSSRYLVKRTGEKVFLECVQDMDHENMFWYRQDPGLGLRLIYFSYDVKMKEKGDIPEGYSVSREKKERFSLILESASTNQTSMYLCASSLPHRQGINQPQHFGDGTRLSIL.

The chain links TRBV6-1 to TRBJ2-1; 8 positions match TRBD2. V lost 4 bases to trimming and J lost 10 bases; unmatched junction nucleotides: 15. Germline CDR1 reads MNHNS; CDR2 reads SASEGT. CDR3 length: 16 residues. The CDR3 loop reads CASSVLLAEPPGEQFF. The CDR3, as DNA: TGTGCCAGCAGTGTGCTACTAGCGGAGCCTCCCGGGGAGCAGTTCTTC.

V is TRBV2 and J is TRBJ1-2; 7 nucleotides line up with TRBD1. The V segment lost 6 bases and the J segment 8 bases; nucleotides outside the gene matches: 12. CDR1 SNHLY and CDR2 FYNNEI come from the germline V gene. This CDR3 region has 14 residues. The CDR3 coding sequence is TGTGCCAGCAGACAGGGGCTAGAGCTGGTGGGCTACACCTTC. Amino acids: CASRQGLELVGYTF.

The CDR3 loop is CASSSGTRSTGELFF. Here the CDR3 DNA reads TGTGCCAGCAGCTCCGGGACTCGATCCACCGGGGAGCTGTTTTTT. The chain recombines TRBV11-2 with TRBJ2-2; a possible D gene is TRBD2 (6 bases). From germline, CDR1 is SGHAT and CDR2 FQNNGV. V was shortened by 4 bases and J by 4 bases, with 13 bases between the two germline ends. This CDR3 spans 15 amino acids. The complete variable domain, with remaining parts taken from reference TRBV11-2 and TRBJ2-2, reads EAGVAQSPRYKIIEKRQSVAFWCNPISGHATLYWYQQILGQGPKLLIQFQNNGVVDDSQLPKDRFSAERLKGVDSTLKIQPAKLEDSAVYLCASSSGTRSTGELFFGEGSRLTVL.

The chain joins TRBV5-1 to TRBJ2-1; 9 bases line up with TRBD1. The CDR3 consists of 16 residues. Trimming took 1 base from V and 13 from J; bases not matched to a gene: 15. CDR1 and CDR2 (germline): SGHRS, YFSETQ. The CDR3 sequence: CASSLRTPGQGMEQFF. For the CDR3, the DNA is TGCGCCAGCAGCTTGCGGACACCGGGACAGGGAATGGAACAGTTCTTC.

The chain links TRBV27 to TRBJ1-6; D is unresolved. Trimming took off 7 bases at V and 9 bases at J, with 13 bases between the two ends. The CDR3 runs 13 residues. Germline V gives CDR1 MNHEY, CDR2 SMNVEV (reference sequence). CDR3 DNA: TGTGCCAGCAAGGCAGGCTTTATTTCACCCCTCCACTTT. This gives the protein CASKAGFISPLHF.

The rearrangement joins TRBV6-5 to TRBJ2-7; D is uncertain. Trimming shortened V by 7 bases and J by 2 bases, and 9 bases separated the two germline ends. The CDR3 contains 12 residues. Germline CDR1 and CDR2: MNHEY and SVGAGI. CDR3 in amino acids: CASISTTYEQYF. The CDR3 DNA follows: TGTGCCAGCATTTCCACAACCTACGAGCAGTACTTC.

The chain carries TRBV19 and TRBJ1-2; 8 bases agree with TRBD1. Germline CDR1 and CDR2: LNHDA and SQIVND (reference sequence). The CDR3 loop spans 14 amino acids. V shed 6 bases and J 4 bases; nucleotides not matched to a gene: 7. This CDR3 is CASSPTGEGYGYTF. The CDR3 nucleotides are TGTGCCAGTAGCCCGACAGGGGAGGGCTATGGCTACACCTTC.

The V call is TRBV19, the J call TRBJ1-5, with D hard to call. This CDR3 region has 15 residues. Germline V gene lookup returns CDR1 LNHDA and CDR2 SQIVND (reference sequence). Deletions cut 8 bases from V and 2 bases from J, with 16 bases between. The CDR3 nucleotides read TGTGCCAGTTCTAATGACGTCGGGGGCAATCAGCCCCAGCATTTT. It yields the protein CASSNDVGGNQPQHF.

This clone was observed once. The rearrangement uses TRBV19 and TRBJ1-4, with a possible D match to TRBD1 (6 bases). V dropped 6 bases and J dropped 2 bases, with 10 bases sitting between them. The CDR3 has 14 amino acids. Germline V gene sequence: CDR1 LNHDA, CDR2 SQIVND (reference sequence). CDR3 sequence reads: CASRLQGTNEKLFF. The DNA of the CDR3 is TGTGCCAGTAGACTACAGGGCACTAATGAAAAACTGTTTTTT.

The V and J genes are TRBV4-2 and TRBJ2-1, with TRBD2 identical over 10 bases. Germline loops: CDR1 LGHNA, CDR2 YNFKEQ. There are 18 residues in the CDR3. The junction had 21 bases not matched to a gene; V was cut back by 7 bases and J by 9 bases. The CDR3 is CASTPTPPPSGGAGEQFF. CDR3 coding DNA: TGTGCCAGCACCCCAACCCCCCCACCCAGCGGGGGGGCTGGTGAGCAGTTCTTC.

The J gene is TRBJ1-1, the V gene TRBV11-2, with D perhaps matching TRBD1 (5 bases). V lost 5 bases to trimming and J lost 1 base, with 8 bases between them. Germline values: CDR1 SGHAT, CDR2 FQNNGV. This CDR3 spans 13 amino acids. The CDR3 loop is CASSRDWNTEAFF. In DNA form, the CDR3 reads TGTGCCAGCAGCCGGGACTGGAACACTGAAGCTTTCTTT.

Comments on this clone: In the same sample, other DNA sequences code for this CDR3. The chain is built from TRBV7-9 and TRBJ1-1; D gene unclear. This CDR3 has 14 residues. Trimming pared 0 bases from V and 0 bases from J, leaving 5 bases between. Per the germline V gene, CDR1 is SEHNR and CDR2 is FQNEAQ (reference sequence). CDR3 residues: CASSLATVNTEAFF. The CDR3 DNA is TGTGCCAGCAGCTTAGCAACAGTGAACACTGAAGCTTTCTTT.

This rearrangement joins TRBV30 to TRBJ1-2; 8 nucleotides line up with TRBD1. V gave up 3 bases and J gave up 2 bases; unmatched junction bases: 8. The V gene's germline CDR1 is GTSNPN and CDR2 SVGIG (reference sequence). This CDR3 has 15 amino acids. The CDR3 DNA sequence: TGTGCCTGGAGAAGATCGGGACAGGCCAACTATGGCTACACCTTC. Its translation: CAWRRSGQANYGYTF.

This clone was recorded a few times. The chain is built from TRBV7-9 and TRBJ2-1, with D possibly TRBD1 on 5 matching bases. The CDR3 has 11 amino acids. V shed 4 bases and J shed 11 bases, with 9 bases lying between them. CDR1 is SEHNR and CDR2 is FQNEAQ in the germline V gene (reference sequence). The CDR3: CASSSRQQQFF. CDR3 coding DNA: TGTGCCAGCAGCTCACGACAGCAGCAGTTCTTC.

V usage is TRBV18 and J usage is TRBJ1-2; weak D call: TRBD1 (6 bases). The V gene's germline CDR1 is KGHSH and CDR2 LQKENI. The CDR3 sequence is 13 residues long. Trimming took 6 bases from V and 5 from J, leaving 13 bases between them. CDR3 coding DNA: TGTGCCAGCTCGAGAGACAGGCCGTATGGCTACACCTTC. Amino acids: CASSRDRPYGYTF. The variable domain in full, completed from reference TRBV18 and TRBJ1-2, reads NAGVMQNPRHLVRRRGQEARLRCSPMKGHSHVYWYRQLPEEGLKFMVYLQKENIIDESGMPKERFSAEFPKEGPSILRIQQVVRGDSAAYFCASSRDRPYGYTFGSGTRLTVV.

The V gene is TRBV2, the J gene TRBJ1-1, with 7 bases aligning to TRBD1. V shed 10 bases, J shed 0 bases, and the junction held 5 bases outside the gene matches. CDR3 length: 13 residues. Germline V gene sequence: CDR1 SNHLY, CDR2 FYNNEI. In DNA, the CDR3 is TGTGCCACCTCGACAGGGATGAACACTGAAGCTTTCTTT. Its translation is CATSTGMNTEAFF.

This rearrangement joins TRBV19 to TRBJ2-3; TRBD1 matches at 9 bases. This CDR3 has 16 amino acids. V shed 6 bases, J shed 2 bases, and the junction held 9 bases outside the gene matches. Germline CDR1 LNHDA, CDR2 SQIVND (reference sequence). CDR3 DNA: TGTGCCAGTAGCCTAACCGGGACAGGGAACACAGATACGCAGTATTTT. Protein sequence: CASSLTGTGNTDTQYF.